This entry concerns a single T cell receptor (beta chain). The sample originates from a study of OX40 agonist ivuxolimab in advanced cancers. The wider study: One patient with hepatocellular carcinoma and two with cutaneous melanoma, three in all, had partial responses.

Germline values: CDR1 SGHTA, CDR2 FQGTGA. The CDR3 covers 15 residues. The ends were cut back, 1 base at V and 2 bases at J, with 10 bases in the middle. Sequencing used immunoSEQ multiplex PCR; TCRdb keeps in-frame clones, though not all of them. The sample holds over 25,000 clones, 80% to 90% seen once. The sample consisted of CD4+ or CD8+ T cells sorted from blood, taken in a trial of the OX40 agonist ivuxolimab. The chain links TRBV7-3 to TRBJ2-3; possibly TRBD1 or TRBD2 for D (5 bases each). This TCR came from an adult with an advanced solid tumor such as melanoma, head and neck, liver or kidney cancer. In nucleotides, the CDR3 is TGTGCCAGCAGCTTAATCGGGGCTATCACAGATACGCAGTATTTT. Amino acids: CASSLIGAITDTQYF. The variable domain in full, with the rest retrieved from reference TRBV7-3 and TRBJ2-3, is GAGVSQTPSNKVTEKGKYVELRCDPISGHTALYWYRQSLGQGPEFLIYFQGTGAADDSGLPNDRFFAVRPEGSVSTLKIQRTERGDSAVYLCASSLIGAITDTQYFGPGTRLTVL.